The subject of this entry is one T cell receptor beta chain. The antigen is undetermined. Generated by immunoSEQ multiplex PCR, the TCRdb table keeps only in-frame clones and is missing some. Of about 380,000 clones in the sample, roughly four fifths were seen once. The data originate from a study of Ad26.COV2.S vaccination and SARS-CoV-2 variants. Looking at the study overall: Donor got 5x10^10 or 1x10^11 viral particles of Ad26.COV2.S. Study-level findings and limits: For non-spike TCRs, breadth in vaccine recipients resembled that in placebo recipients.

The CDR3 totals 16 residues. V gave up 7 bases and J gave up 3 bases; unmatched junction bases: 10. Germline CDR1 and CDR2: MGHRA and YSYEKL. Treatment defined: some 20 received Ad26.COV2.S at low or high dose, single or two shots; several received placebo; per-sample allocation not given. Sampling took place 63 days after the first vaccine or placebo injection. The rearrangement uses TRBV4-1 and TRBJ2-2, with TRBD1 identical over 8 bases. The sample here was peripheral blood, taken in a trial of Ad26.COV2.S vaccine versus placebo. The TCR originated in a person between 18 and 65 years old who received the Ad26.COV2.S COVID-19 vaccine or a placebo. The CDR3 sequence is CASTLRTGSDTGELFF. The CDR3, as DNA: TGCGCCAGCACCCTACGGACAGGGTCGGACACCGGGGAGCTGTTTTTT.